A single sample gave rise to the 21 T cell receptor beta chains below, sequenced in a study of blood T cells in healthy people across ages. For the second PCR, which ran for about 7 to 11 cycles, a sample-barcoded 5' primer and a J-beta primer mix were used. TCRdb reanalysed the 5' RACE reads using MiXCR and keeps one entry per CDR3 protein. The sample consists of about 1.5 million distinct CDR3 sequences, 42% of them appearing once. The sequenced sample consisted of blood. The receptors here all came from a woman younger than 35 in good health.

The V and J genes are TRBV5-6 and TRBJ2-2, with D unresolved. Germline-derived CDR1 and CDR2 are SGHDT and YYEEEE. The V gene lost 1 base and the J gene lost 3 bases, with 10 bases spanning the gap. The length of the CDR3 is 15 residues. CDR3 region: CASSLPRRHTGELFF. The CDR3, as DNA: TGTGCCAGCAGCTTGCCGCGCAGACACACCGGGGAGCTGTTTTTT.

This clonotype was seen many times. The rearrangement joins TRBV6-6 to TRBJ2-7; 8 positions match TRBD1. Germline trimming cut 7 bases from V and 3 bases from J; bases unmatched to any gene: 2. Germline values: CDR1 MNHNY, CDR2 SVGAGI (reference sequence). CDR3 length equals 12 residues. In nucleotides, the CDR3 is TGTGCCAGCACTGGACAGGGCTACGAGCAGTACTTC. Encoded protein: CASTGQGYEQYF.

The genes are TRBV12-3 or TRBV12-4 and TRBJ2-3; TRBD2 agrees at 10 bases. The CDR3 is 16 residues long. V lost 1 base and J lost 2; bases outside the gene matches: 3. The CDR3 region is CASSLDSGGYTDTQYF. The CDR3 bases are TGTGCCAGCAGTTTAGATAGCGGGGGGTACACAGATACGCAGTATTTT.

Many counts were recorded for this clonotype. The chain uses TRBV15 and TRBJ2-1; possibly TRBD1 or TRBD2 for D (5 bases each). In germline, CDR1 is LNHNV, CDR2 YYDKDF (reference sequence). This CDR3 region has 15 residues. The V end was cut by 0 bases, the J end by 4 bases, with 10 bases between. The CDR3, as DNA: TGTGCCACCAGCAGAGAAGGGGAGAGATACAATGAGCAGTTCTTC. Amino acids: CATSREGERYNEQFF.

The chain employs TRBV6-1 and TRBJ1-5; possibly TRBD1 for D (6 bases). Trimming took off 5 bases at V and 0 bases at J, with 17 bases between the two ends. CDR3 size: 17 residues. Germline loops: CDR1 MNHNS, CDR2 SASEGT. CDR3 DNA: TGTGCCAGCAGTAGGGTGGGGGACACTTATAGCAATCAGCCCCAGCATTTT. Protein: CASSRVGDTYSNQPQHF.

The genes are TRBV20-1 and TRBJ2-1; D is uncertain. Germline assignment: CDR1 DFQATT and CDR2 SNEGSKA (reference sequence). V shed 6 bases and J shed 6 bases, with 12 bases lying between them. This CDR3 is 12 amino acids long. DNA of the CDR3: TGCAGTGCCTTTACCTCTAGCAATGAGCAGTTCTTC. It yields the protein CSAFTSSNEQFF.

The CDR3 is CASSKKWGGPPLETQYF. In DNA, the CDR3 is TGTGCCAGCAGCAAAAAGTGGGGTGGACCCCCCTTAGAGACCCAGTACTTC. The chain recombines TRBV21-1 with TRBJ2-4; TRBD1, as called in the table, went unchecked against the DNA. The better agreement between TRBJ2-5 and the DNA end casts doubt on the J call. TRBV21-1 is a pseudogene segment. This CDR3 spans 17 amino acids.

The sample holds a few counts of this clonotype. This sequence joins TRBV21-1 and TRBJ1-1; TRBD1, the table's D call, lacks a check against the DNA. TRBV21-1 is labeled a pseudogene. There are 17 residues in the CDR3. The CDR3 protein is CASSIGGGGPTNTEAFF. DNA of the CDR3: TGTGCCAGCAGCATAGGGGGCGGGGGCCCGACCAACACTGAAGCTTTCTTT.

The chain employs TRBV28 and TRBJ1-1, with TRBD1 identical over 8 bases. Unmatched junction bases numbered 7, after V lost 6 bases and J lost 4 bases. The germline V gene encodes CDR1 MDHEN and CDR2 SYDVKM. This CDR3 comprises 14 residues. CDR3 sequence: CASSPDRVGTEAFF. CDR3 nucleotide sequence: TGTGCCAGCAGCCCGGACAGGGTTGGCACTGAAGCTTTCTTT.

The chain carries TRBV7-2 and TRBJ1-1, with 7 nucleotides matching TRBD1. V lost 6 bases, J lost 4 bases, and 8 bases stayed unmatched. This CDR3 has 14 amino acids. Germline CDR1 and CDR2: SGHTA and FQGNSA. CDR3 nucleotide sequence: TGTGCCAGCAGACTCCTACAGGGGACCACTGAAGCTTTCTTT. It codes for CASRLLQGTTEAFF.

This clonotype showed up just a few times. The chain uses TRBV5-1 and TRBJ2-1; 7 bases map to TRBD2. V shed 5 bases and J 1 base; nucleotides not matched to a gene: 9. This CDR3 comprises 16 residues. Germline CDR1 reads SGHRS; CDR2 reads YFSETQ. In DNA, the CDR3 is TGCGCCAGCAGGCCCGGGGGGAGGGGTTCCTACAATGAGCAGTTCTTC. Its translation: CASRPGGRGSYNEQFF.

This clonotype was seen a few times. This sequence joins TRBV12-3 or TRBV12-4 and TRBJ1-1; no definite D call. This CDR3 spans 14 amino acids. V lost 0 bases and J lost 1, with 6 bases in between. The CDR3 DNA is TGTGCCAGCAGTTTAGCCGAAAGGAACACTGAAGCTTTCTTT. Its translation is CASSLAERNTEAFF.

This chain joins TRBV6-5 and TRBJ2-7; 10 bases are shared with TRBD1. CDR1 and CDR2 from the germline V gene are MNHEY and SVGAGI. J lost 3 bases, V lost 7 bases, and 9 bases had no gene match. The CDR3 is 15 residues long. The CDR3 nucleotides are TGTGCCAGCAAGCAGGTCGGACAGGGGGTCTACGAGCAGTACTTC. Residues: CASKQVGQGVYEQYF.

The genes are TRBV10-3 and TRBJ2-7; 8 nucleotides line up with TRBD1. Trimming took 3 bases from V and 2 from J; bases not matched to a gene: 9. Germline loops: CDR1 ENHRY, CDR2 SYGVKD. This CDR3 contains 16 residues. CDR3 DNA sequence: TGTGCCATCAGTGATGCCGACAGGGGACTTACCTACGAGCAGTACTTC. It is translated as CAISDADRGLTYEQYF.

This clonotype was observed a handful of times. The genes are TRBV30 and TRBJ2-4, with D possibly being TRBD1 or TRBD2 (6 bases each). The J call is in doubt because the DNA end fits TRBJ2-5 better. This CDR3 spans 14 amino acids. CDR1 and CDR2 (germline): GTSNPN, SVGIG (reference sequence). This CDR3 is CAWSVGGFQETQYF. The CDR3, as DNA: TGTGCCTGGAGTGTAGGGGGGTTCCAAGAGACCCAGTACTTC.

This sequence joins TRBV30 and TRBJ1-1, with a weak D call TRBD1 (5 bases). V dropped 2 bases and J dropped 5 bases, with 12 bases sitting between them. The CDR3 is made up of 13 amino acids. Germline CDR1 and CDR2: GTSNPN and SVGIG (reference sequence). CDR3 amino acids: CAWSWGFRTEAFF. The CDR3 coding sequence is TGTGCCTGGAGTTGGGGGTTCAGGACTGAAGCTTTCTTT. Looking up the rest from reference TRBV30 and TRBJ1-1 gives the full variable domain: SQTIHQWPATLVQPVGSPLSLECTVEGTSNPNLYWYRQAAGRGLQLLFYSVGIGQISSEVPQNLSASRPQDRQFILSSKKLLLSDSGFYLCAWSWGFRTEAFFGQGTRLTVV.

V is TRBV3-1 and J is TRBJ2-1; D gene ambiguous. This CDR3 contains 14 residues. The V end was cut by 4 bases, the J end by 6 bases, with 13 bases between. The germline CDR1 and CDR2 sequences are LGHDT and YNNKEL (reference sequence). The CDR3 bases are TGTGCCAGCAGCCGTAGGGATGGGGTCAATGAGCAGTTCTTC. Encoded protein: CASSRRDGVNEQFF.

This chain links TRBV30 with TRBJ1-4, with TRBD1 matching over 8 bases. In germline, CDR1 is GTSNPN, CDR2 SVGIG (reference sequence). This CDR3 spans 14 amino acids. V trimming: 3 bases; J trimming: 3 bases; junction bases outside the gene matches: 3. CDR3 nucleotides: TGTGCCTGGAGGGGGGACAGGCCTAATGAAAAACTGTTTTTT. Protein product: CAWRGDRPNEKLFF.

This chain links TRBV6-5 with TRBJ1-6; possibly TRBD1 for D (5 bases). The germline gives CDR1 MNHEY, CDR2 SVGAGI. V gave up 6 bases and J gave up 9 bases, with 12 bases separating them. The CDR3 has 13 residues. DNA of the CDR3: TGTGCCAGCAGCCCCCGGGACTCTTCACCCCTCCACTTT. Residues: CASSPRDSSPLHF.

In this sample, this clonotype turned up a few times. The chain combines TRBV18 with TRBJ2-5; D is undetermined. CDR1 and CDR2 from the germline V gene are KGHSH and LQKENI. The length of the CDR3 is 15 residues. The ends were cut back, 4 bases at V and 1 base at J, with 13 bases in the middle. CDR3 region: CASSRYDGFQETQYF. In DNA, the CDR3 is TGTGCCAGCTCACGCTACGACGGGTTCCAAGAGACCCAGTACTTC.

The chain couples TRBV29-1 to TRBJ1-1; D is possibly TRBD1 (5 bases). The CDR3 loop spans 12 amino acids. Germline lookup yields CDR1 SQVTM and CDR2 ANQGSEA. V was pared by 3 bases and J by 4 bases, with 9 bases between. CDR3 loop: CSVEQGITEAFF. The CDR3 DNA sequence: TGCAGCGTTGAGCAGGGTATCACTGAAGCTTTCTTT.